Each of the 9 T cell receptor beta chains below was sequenced from the same sample in a study of cytomegalovirus exposure and HLA in healthy donors. TCRdb's copy holds only in-frame clones and misses some; the assay was immunoSEQ multiplex PCR. The data show approximately 160,000 clones, with around 96% seen just once and 0.8% to 1% held by the top ten. Input material: PBMCs. The receptor set was obtained from a woman between 18 and 29 years old in good health and CMV-seronegative.

This chain joins TRBV18 and TRBJ2-7; D is unclear. V was trimmed by 2 bases and J by 1 base, leaving 15 bases between them. This CDR3 is built from 16 residues. Germline CDR1 KGHSH, CDR2 LQKENI. CDR3 protein: CASSPRRGDASYEQYF. The CDR3, as DNA: TGTGCCAGCTCACCAAGGAGAGGCGACGCATCCTACGAGCAGTACTTC.

This clone has a single count. The chain carries TRBV18 and TRBJ2-1, with TRBD2 matching over 11 bases. Per germline, CDR1 KGHSH and CDR2 LQKENI. This CDR3 has 18 residues. V lost 4 bases and J lost 4; bases outside the gene matches: 12. The CDR3 DNA reads TGTGCCAGCTCACAACGACTAGCGGGGACCAAGTTATACAATGAGCAGTTCTTC. Translated: CASSQRLAGTKLYNEQFF. The variable domain in full, with the rest retrieved from reference TRBV18 and TRBJ2-1, is NAGVMQNPRHLVRRRGQEARLRCSPMKGHSHVYWYRQLPEEGLKFMVYLQKENIIDESGMPKERFSAEFPKEGPSILRIQQVVRGDSAAYFCASSQRLAGTKLYNEQFFGPGTRLTVL.

This chain joins TRBV27 and TRBJ1-5, with D tentatively TRBD1 (5 bases). V was cut by 5 bases and J by 0 bases, with 8 bases left in between. This CDR3 contains 14 residues. Germline values: CDR1 MNHEY, CDR2 SMNVEV (reference sequence). The CDR3 nucleotides are TGTGCCAGCAGTCGACAGTATAGCAATCAGCCCCAGCATTTT. Residues: CASSRQYSNQPQHF.

The genes are TRBV27 and TRBJ2-3; D may be TRBD1 (5 bases). Germline CDR1 MNHEY, CDR2 SMNVEV (reference sequence). CDR3 length: 16 residues. V lost 6 bases and J lost 6, with 22 bases in between. Here the CDR3 reads CASSSPPGSGMDTQYF. CDR3 nucleotide sequence: TGTGCCAGCAGCTCGCCTCCCGGGTCAGGGATGGATACGCAGTATTTT.

This chain joins TRBV6-5 and TRBJ1-1; 8 bases fit TRBD1. This CDR3 has 15 amino acids. V lost 2 bases to trimming and J lost 5 bases; unmatched junction nucleotides: 7. Germline CDR1 is MNHEY and CDR2 is SVGAGI. In nucleotides, the CDR3 is TGTGCCAGCAGTTACGACAGGGGACGAGGGACTGAAGCTTTCTTT. Translation: CASSYDRGRGTEAFF.

The chain combines TRBV11-2 with TRBJ2-7; 7 bases are a match to TRBD1. Losses at the gene ends were 1 base for V and 2 bases for J; bases not matched to a gene: 5. Germline V gene sequence: CDR1 SGHAT, CDR2 FQNNGV. This CDR3 has 15 amino acids. The CDR3 DNA sequence: TGTGCCAGCAGCTTAGGGGGGACAGTTACCTACGAGCAGTACTTC. This translates into CASSLGGTVTYEQYF.

The chain uses TRBV19 and TRBJ2-5; TRBD1 might be the D (6 bases). The CDR3 covers 15 residues. V shed 5 bases and J shed 2 bases, with 15 bases lying between them. From germline, CDR1 is LNHDA and CDR2 SQIVND (reference sequence). In DNA, the CDR3 is TGTGCCAGTAGTCTTGGGGGCCCGAGACAAGAGACCCAGTACTTC. Translating gives CASSLGGPRQETQYF.

This rearrangement joins TRBV6-1 to TRBJ1-6, with TRBD1 matching 7 bases. Looked up from germline, CDR1 is MNHNS and CDR2 is SASEGT. CDR3 size: 15 residues. V shed 8 bases, J shed 6 bases, and the junction held 10 bases outside the gene matches. The CDR3 sequence is CASGPRDSSNSPLHF. In DNA form, the CDR3 reads TGTGCCAGCGGACCCCGGGACAGCAGTAATTCACCCCTCCACTTT.

The chain combines TRBV9 with TRBJ2-5; 7 bases fit TRBD2. V lost 6 bases and J lost 5; bases outside the gene matches: 13. Germline CDR1 is SGDLS and CDR2 is YYNGEE. CDR3 size: 15 residues. The CDR3 DNA follows: TGTGCCAGCAATCCCCTGGGAGGGGCGGGGGAGACCCAGTACTTC. Residues: CASNPLGGAGETQYF.